This T cell receptor (beta chain) appears in the sequencing data of a study of beta chain features in type 1 diabetes (dated by TCRdb to between 2017 and 2018). With regard to the full study: No differences in mean age, gender distribution, total cell number or subset yield were found between patients and healthy donors. In the study, TCRB repertoires of sorted circulating CD4+ T cell subsets from recently diagnosed type 1 diabetes patients were compared with those of matched healthy donors. A total of some 110 million sorted cells were examined across all samples, and the number of cells per subset was strongly correlated with RNA yield. Whereas all 28 donors provided naive and central memory subsets, regulatory and stem cell-like memory subsets were isolated from just 8 patients and roughly 8 healthy donors. Paper-wide results and their limitations: Type 1 diabetes patients showed a moderate but significant shortening of TCRB CDR3 length in all four CD4+ subsets. PCR may preferentially amplify shorter templates, but because patient and control samples were amplified and corrected together, any resulting skew would affect both groups equally. Only small numbers of individuals were included in the HLA sub-analyses, which left unresolved whether HLA type had any influence on TCRB rearrangement. Sequencing cDNA rather than genomic DNA could over-represent highly expressing activated cells, although activation and CD3 levels did not differ between groups. Fewer insertions and more nucleotide deletions at VDJ recombination sites were observed in patients with type 1 diabetes, implying thymic rearrangement abnormalities. Naive, central memory and regulatory TCRB repertoires appeared to be more alike among patients than among healthy donors.

All of the isolated RNA was reverse transcribed with the High Capacity cDNA Reverse Transcription Kit, so expressed TCRB transcripts were sequenced. Naive, central memory and regulatory T cell samples underwent deep immunoSEQ sequencing, averaging about 3.57 million total reads per sample. Sorted cells were lysed in RLT buffer and RNA was extracted with DNase-treated RNeasy Micro or Mini kits, depending on cell number. Each cell subset was processed separately to prevent cross-contamination, with patient and healthy donor samples processed together. TCRB sequences were amplified from cDNA with the immunoSEQ multiplex PCR, producing 87-bp fragments spanning the CDR3 region. Sequencing of the amplicons was done on the Illumina HiSeq platform. Concerning the study's data processing: PCR bias was corrected computationally using synthetic template baselines, and reads within Hamming distance 2 were collapsed, with unmergeable singletons discarded. Reads were aligned to IMGT to assign V, D and J genes, CDR3 length, and insertions or deletions at six rearrangement sites. Within each subset, clonotype counts were normalized to sorted cell number, after which true diversity and Gini coefficients were computed with the tcR R package. The overlap coefficient, calculated on TCRB nucleotide sequences, was used to quantify repertoire sharing. As a proxy for the pre-selection repertoire, out-of-frame TCRB sequences from naive cells were analyzed. Not all clones reach the TCRdb copy of this immuneACCESS table, which keeps in-frame sequences only. Checked studies attribute under half of the gap to unresolved V genes and leave the rest unexplained. V and J calls and clone size follow that table, whereas D and trimming were derived from the DNA. The sample profile shows about 410,000 clones; approximately 13% of them were found once. Around 0.039% of the sample belongs to the ten largest clones.

Each donor gave one peripheral blood draw, about 110 mL on average, collected into heparinised tubes. Using a panel that included CD45RO, CCR7, CD25, CD127, CD95 and CD27, naive, central memory, regulatory and stem cell-like memory CD4+ T cells were sorted on a BD FACSAria II. All sorted populations exceeded 95% purity. PBMCs were separated immediately by Lymphoprep density gradient centrifugation and were stained directly, without being cultured. So that batch effects would be minimized, each experiment stained and sorted samples in pairs, pairing one healthy donor with one patient. This clone has more than one count but fewer than ten. Which antigen it targets is not known. Base qualities were left out, and no much larger clone turns up one base away. As encoded in the germline V gene (reference sequence), CDR1 is MNHEY while CDR2 is SMNVEV. V loses 6 bases, J loses 1 base, and the germline ends lie 12 bases apart. The CDR3 covers 14 residues, taking in both the cysteine and the phenylalanine. Solely the CDR3 DNA is kept, with 42 bases framed from the first base.

The rearranged chain carries TRBV27 and TRBJ2-5; TRBD2 is a possible D gene, resting on 5 matching bases. The sample comprised naive CD4+ T cells from blood. The intended sense of this specimen's cell subset or site label: true naive CD4+ T cells. This TCR was recovered from a young man in good health. CDR3 region: CASRPGGVQETQYF. Read as DNA, the sequence is TGTGCCAGCAGACCAGGAGGAGTCCAAGAGACCCAGTACTTC.